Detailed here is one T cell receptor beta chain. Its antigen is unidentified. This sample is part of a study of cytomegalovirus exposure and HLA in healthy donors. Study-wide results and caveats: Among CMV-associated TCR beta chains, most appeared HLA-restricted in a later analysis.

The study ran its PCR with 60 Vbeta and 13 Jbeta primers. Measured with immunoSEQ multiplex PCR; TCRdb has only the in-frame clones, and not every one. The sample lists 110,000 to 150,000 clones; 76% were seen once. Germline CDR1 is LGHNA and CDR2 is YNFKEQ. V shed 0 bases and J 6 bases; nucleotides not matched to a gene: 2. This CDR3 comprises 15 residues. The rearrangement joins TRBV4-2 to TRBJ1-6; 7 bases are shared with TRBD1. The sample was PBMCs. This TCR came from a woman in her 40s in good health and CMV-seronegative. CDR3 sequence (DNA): TGTGCCAGCAGCCAAGAGAGACAGGGTAATTCACCCCTCCACTTT. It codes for CASSQERQGNSPLHF.